The sequence of this TCR beta chain was determined in a study of blood T cell repertoires in COVID-19. Across the study: There were acute and convalescent COVID-19 samples, and they came from the United States, Italy and Spain. PBMCs, B-cell-depleted T cells, or T cells provided the cDNA or gDNA that made up the material.

This CDR3 region has 12 residues. Between the trimmed V and J ends, which lost 7 bases and 4 bases, there was a span of 11 bases. Germline V gene sequence: CDR1 SNHLY, CDR2 FYNNEI. In the original analysis: Reference gene primer amplification gave estimated nucleated cell counts. Assay: immunoSEQ multiplex PCR; the TCRdb copy retains only in-frame clones and omits some. That table furnishes V, J and clone size, whereas the DNA furnished D and trimming. This table holds more than 60,000 clones, about 90% found once. This clone was seen a few times. Seattle patients were enrolled while actively infected and followed longitudinally.

The clonotype was recovered from a woman aged 55-70 years with COVID-19, enrolled during active disease. Specimen: peripheral blood. The rearrangement uses TRBV2 and TRBJ2-7; D not resolved. CDR3 amino acids: CASNLANYEQYF. In DNA, the CDR3 is TGTGCCAGCAACCTGGCCAATTACGAGCAGTACTTC.